This T cell receptor (beta chain) was captured in a study of T cells after yellow fever vaccination. Turning to the study itself: SMART-Seq v4 Ultra Low Input served to prepare low-cell-number fractions. General study results and limits: Post-booster samples contained most primary-vaccination clones (more than 95% CD4, around 88% CD8).

As TCR cDNA was made by 5'RACE template switching, a universal primer site and UMIs were added. MiXCR, applied by TCRdb to the 5' RACE reads, yields one record per CDR3 protein. The sample records 400,000 or so distinct CDR3 sequences, roughly a sixth being singletons. Trimming cost V 2 bases and J 0 bases, with 10 bases left between them. The CDR3 has 16 residues. Germline CDR1 SGHAT, CDR2 FQNNGV. This clonotype was seen more than once but under ten times. The antigen remains undetermined. This receptor was taken from a young man who received the YFV17D yellow fever vaccine. The sample here was PBMCs, taken before the yellow fever booster vaccination. This chain uses TRBV11-2 with TRBJ1-4; D is undetermined. The CDR3 sequence is CASSLSSTATNEKLFF. In DNA, the CDR3 is TGTGCCAGCAGCTTATCATCAACAGCAACTAATGAAAAACTGTTTTTT.